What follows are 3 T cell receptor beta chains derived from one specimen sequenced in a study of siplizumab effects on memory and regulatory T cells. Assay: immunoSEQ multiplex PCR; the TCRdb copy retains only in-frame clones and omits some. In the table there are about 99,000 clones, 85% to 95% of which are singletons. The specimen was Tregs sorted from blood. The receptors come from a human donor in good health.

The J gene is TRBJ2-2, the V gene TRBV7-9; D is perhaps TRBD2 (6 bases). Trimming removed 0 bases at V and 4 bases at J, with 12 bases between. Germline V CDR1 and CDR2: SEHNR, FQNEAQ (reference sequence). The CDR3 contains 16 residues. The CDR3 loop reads CASSLARGGPTGELFF. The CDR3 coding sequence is TGTGCCAGCAGCTTAGCGCGTGGAGGGCCCACCGGGGAGCTGTTTTTT.

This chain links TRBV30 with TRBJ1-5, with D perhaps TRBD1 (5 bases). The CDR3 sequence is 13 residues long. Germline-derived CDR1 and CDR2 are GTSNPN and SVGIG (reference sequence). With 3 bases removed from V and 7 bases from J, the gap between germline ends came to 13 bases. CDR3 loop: CAWSHRGGQPQHF. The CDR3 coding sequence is TGTGCCTGGAGCCATCGGGGGGGGCAGCCCCAGCATTTT.

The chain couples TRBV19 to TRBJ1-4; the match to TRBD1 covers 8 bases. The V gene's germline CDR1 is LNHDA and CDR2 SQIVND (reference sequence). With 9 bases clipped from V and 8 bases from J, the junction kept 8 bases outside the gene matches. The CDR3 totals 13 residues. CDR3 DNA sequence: TGTGCCAGCCGGGACAGGAGGAGGGAAAAACTGTTTTTT. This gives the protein CASRDRRREKLFF.